Listed below are T cell receptor beta chains from one sample, sequenced in a study of shared clonotypes between healthy human individuals. Produced via immunoSEQ multiplex PCR; TCRdb's table is partial and in-frame only. In the table there are a few hundred thousand clones, 87% of which are singletons. Sequenced: memory CD8+ T cells sorted from blood. The origin of the receptors is a man aged 18-30 years in good health. Both conserved end residues are part of each CDR3. A D gene is named only where the DNA matches it firmly. Size tells how often a clone was seen (once, few, many) or the class of an expanded clone, and some rows leave it out.

d_gene: .
abundance: few
j_gene: TRBJ2-7
v_gene: TRBV5-1
CDR3aa: CASSLEGGEQYF
CDR3nt: TGCGCCAGCAGCTTGGAAGGGGGCGAGCAGTACTTC

d_gene: .
abundance: .
j_gene: TRBJ2-2
v_gene: TRBV7-6
CDR3aa: CASSPVTGELFF
CDR3nt: TGTGCCAGCAGCCCCGTTACCGGGGAGCTGTTTTTT

d_gene: TRBD2
abundance: .
j_gene: TRBJ2-2
v_gene: TRBV5-4
CDR3aa: CASSPSGGATGELFF
CDR3nt: TGTGCCAGCAGCCCTAGCGGGGGGGCCACCGGGGAGCTGTTTTTT

d_gene: .
abundance: .
j_gene: TRBJ1-2
v_gene: TRBV6-1
CDR3aa: CASSEAPNPNYGYTF
CDR3nt: TGTGCCAGCAGTGAAGCGCCCAATCCTAACTATGGCTACACCTTC

d_gene: .
abundance: .
j_gene: TRBJ1-5
v_gene: TRBV4-1
CDR3aa: CASSQEEQGSQPQHF
CDR3nt: TGCGCCAGCAGCCAAGAAGAACAGGGAAGTCAGCCCCAGCATTTT

d_gene: .
abundance: .
j_gene: TRBJ1-5
v_gene: TRBV30
CDR3aa: CAWSVPRKGGQPQHF
CDR3nt: TGTGCCTGGAGTGTACCGCGGAAAGGGGGTCAGCCCCAGCATTTT

d_gene: .
abundance: .
j_gene: TRBJ2-7
v_gene: TRBV6-1
CDR3aa: CASSESAGGQTYEQYF
CDR3nt: TGTGCCAGCAGTGAATCGGCCGGGGGTCAGACCTACGAGCAGTACTTC

d_gene: .
abundance: .
j_gene: TRBJ2-3
v_gene: TRBV4-3
CDR3aa: CASSQVLADTQYF
CDR3nt: TGCGCCAGCAGCCAAGTTTTGGCAGATACGCAGTATTTT

d_gene: .
abundance: .
j_gene: TRBJ2-7
v_gene: TRBV9
CDR3aa: CASSVGSAGLDEQYF
CDR3nt: TGTGCCAGCAGCGTGGGTAGCGCGGGCTTGGACGAGCAGTACTTC

d_gene: .
abundance: .
j_gene: TRBJ1-1
v_gene: TRBV19
CDR3aa: CASSGRVLNTEAFF
CDR3nt: TGTGCCAGTAGTGGCCGGGTCCTGAACACTGAAGCTTTCTTT

d_gene: .
abundance: .
j_gene: TRBJ2-7
v_gene: TRBV5-1
CDR3aa: CASSWRSPAYEQYF
CDR3nt: TGCGCCAGCAGCTGGAGAAGTCCCGCCTACGAGCAGTACTTC

d_gene: .
abundance: .
j_gene: TRBJ1-6
v_gene: TRBV12-5
CDR3aa: CASGLEGKRNSPLHF
CDR3nt: TGTGCTAGTGGTTTAGAGGGGAAGAGGAATTCACCCCTCCACTTT

d_gene: .
abundance: medium-sized
j_gene: TRBJ2-3
v_gene: TRBV4-2
CDR3aa: CASSQRGVAHTDTQYF
CDR3nt: TGTGCCAGCAGCCAACGAGGGGTGGCTCACACAGATACGCAGTATTTT

d_gene: .
abundance: .
j_gene: TRBJ1-5
v_gene: TRBV19
CDR3aa: CASSIEGPYQPQHF
CDR3nt: TGTGCCAGTAGTATAGAGGGCCCGTATCAGCCCCAGCATTTT

d_gene: TRBD2
abundance: once
j_gene: TRBJ2-1
v_gene: TRBV7-7
CDR3aa: CASSQFGGRLYNEQFF
CDR3nt: TGTGCTAGCAGCCAATTCGGGGGGAGATTATACAATGAGCAGTTCTTC

d_gene: TRBD1
abundance: .
j_gene: TRBJ2-7
v_gene: TRBV7-9
CDR3aa: CASSLGAGGDSYEQYF
CDR3nt: TGTGCCAGCAGCTTAGGCGCAGGGGGTGACTCCTACGAGCAGTACTTC

d_gene: .
abundance: few
j_gene: TRBJ1-4
v_gene: TRBV9
CDR3aa: CASSGVAAREVEKLFF
CDR3nt: TGTGCCAGCAGCGGGGTCGCAGCCAGGGAGGTTGAAAAACTGTTTTTT

d_gene: .
abundance: .
j_gene: TRBJ2-1
v_gene: TRBV5-1
CDR3aa: CASSYTSPYNEQFF
CDR3nt: TGCGCCAGCAGCTACACGTCGCCCTACAATGAGCAGTTCTTC

d_gene: .
abundance: .
j_gene: TRBJ1-6
v_gene: TRBV18
CDR3aa: CASSPPGGNNSPLHF
CDR3nt: TGTGCCAGCTCACCACCGGGGGGCAATAATTCACCCCTCCACTTT

d_gene: .
abundance: .
j_gene: TRBJ2-7
v_gene: TRBV6-6
CDR3aa: CARTGSAGRQTYEQYF
CDR3nt: TGTGCCAGAACGGGGTCAGCGGGCAGACAGACCTACGAGCAGTACTTC

d_gene: TRBD2
abundance: few
j_gene: TRBJ2-5
v_gene: TRBV6-6
CDR3aa: CASSRVPGTSVKTQYF
CDR3nt: TGTGCCAGCAGCAGGGTTCCCGGGACTAGCGTTAAGACCCAGTACTTC

d_gene: .
abundance: .
j_gene: TRBJ2-7
v_gene: TRBV4-1
CDR3aa: CASSQTSAGYEQYF
CDR3nt: TGCGCCAGCAGCCAAACTTCAGCCGGCTACGAGCAGTACTTC

d_gene: .
abundance: .
j_gene: TRBJ2-7
v_gene: TRBV11-2
CDR3aa: CASSLAPQGSYEQYF
CDR3nt: TGTGCCAGCAGCTTAGCCCCCCAGGGGAGCTACGAGCAGTACTTC

d_gene: .
abundance: .
j_gene: TRBJ2-1
v_gene: TRBV21-1
CDR3aa: CASSKSGKYNEQFF
CDR3nt: TGTGCCAGCAGCAAGAGCGGGAAGTACAATGAGCAGTTCTTC

d_gene: .
abundance: .
j_gene: TRBJ2-7
v_gene: TRBV18
CDR3aa: CASSLSRATVYEQYF
CDR3nt: TGTGCCAGCTCACTAAGCCGGGCCACGGTCTACGAGCAGTACTTC

d_gene: TRBD1
abundance: .
j_gene: TRBJ1-5
v_gene: TRBV27
CDR3aa: CASSLQGRHNQPQHF
CDR3nt: TGTGCCAGCAGCTTACAGGGGAGGCACAATCAGCCCCAGCATTTT

d_gene: .
abundance: once
j_gene: TRBJ2-7
v_gene: TRBV10-3
CDR3aa: CATVGDGYYEQYF
CDR3nt: TGTGCCACCGTGGGGGACGGCTACTACGAGCAGTACTTC

d_gene: .
abundance: .
j_gene: TRBJ1-6
v_gene: TRBV4-1
CDR3aa: CASSPPGGRNSPLHF
CDR3nt: TGCGCCAGCAGCCCCCCCGGGGGCCGAAATTCACCCCTCCACTTT

d_gene: TRBD1
abundance: once
j_gene: TRBJ1-1
v_gene: TRBV4-1
CDR3aa: CASSQRQGGTEAFF
CDR3nt: TGCGCCAGCAGCCAACGACAGGGGGGGACTGAAGCTTTCTTT

d_gene: .
abundance: once
j_gene: TRBJ2-3
v_gene: TRBV9
CDR3aa: CASSAGDTQYF
CDR3nt: TGTGCCAGCAGCGCCGGGGATACGCAGTATTTT

d_gene: .
abundance: .
j_gene: TRBJ1-6
v_gene: TRBV27
CDR3aa: CASTGVGYNSPLHF
CDR3nt: TGTGCCAGCACGGGAGTAGGGTATAATTCACCCCTCCACTTT

d_gene: .
abundance: .
j_gene: TRBJ1-1
v_gene: TRBV28
CDR3aa: CASSLRGAGRNTEAFF
CDR3nt: TGTGCCAGCAGTTTAAGGGGCGCGGGGCGGAACACTGAAGCTTTCTTT

d_gene: TRBD2
abundance: many
j_gene: TRBJ2-7
v_gene: TRBV6-1
CDR3aa: CASSEAYSGSYEQYF
CDR3nt: TGTGCCAGCAGTGAAGCTTATAGCGGGAGCTACGAGCAGTACTTC

d_gene: .
abundance: .
j_gene: TRBJ2-7
v_gene: TRBV4-1
CDR3aa: CASSPRQGSSYEQYF
CDR3nt: TGCGCCAGCAGCCCCCGGCAGGGGTCCTCCTACGAGCAGTACTTC

d_gene: .
abundance: .
j_gene: TRBJ2-3
v_gene: TRBV30
CDR3aa: CAWRGWGGDTDTQYF
CDR3nt: TGTGCCTGGAGGGGATGGGGAGGAGACACAGATACGCAGTATTTT

d_gene: .
abundance: .
j_gene: TRBJ2-5
v_gene: TRBV11-2
CDR3aa: CASSLGLGGLETQYF
CDR3nt: TGTGCCAGCAGCTTAGGTCTGGGGGGCCTTGAGACCCAGTACTTC

d_gene: TRBD1
abundance: .
j_gene: TRBJ2-2
v_gene: TRBV11-2
CDR3aa: CASSNSVTWDSGDTGELFF
CDR3nt: TGTGCCAGCAGCAATAGCGTAACGTGGGACAGTGGGGACACCGGGGAGCTGTTTTTT

d_gene: .
abundance: .
j_gene: TRBJ2-5
v_gene: TRBV5-4
CDR3aa: CASSLIAEGGETQYF
CDR3nt: TGTGCCAGCAGCCTCATAGCGGAGGGGGGAGAGACCCAGTACTTC

d_gene: .
abundance: .
j_gene: TRBJ2-1
v_gene: TRBV9
CDR3aa: CASSGPRGAVSNEQFF
CDR3nt: TGTGCCAGCAGCGGCCCCCGGGGGGCTGTTAGCAATGAGCAGTTCTTC

d_gene: .
abundance: .
j_gene: TRBJ1-1
v_gene: TRBV6-1
CDR3aa: CASSEDRANTEAFF
CDR3nt: TGTGCCAGCAGTGAAGACAGGGCAAACACTGAAGCTTTCTTT

d_gene: .
abundance: .
j_gene: TRBJ2-7
v_gene: TRBV21-1
CDR3aa: CASSRCRDRTYEQYF
CDR3nt: TGTGCCAGCAGCCGATGCCGGGACAGGACCTACGAGCAGTACTTC

d_gene: .
abundance: .
j_gene: TRBJ2-7
v_gene: TRBV6-1
CDR3aa: CASSNGGYEQYF
CDR3nt: TGTGCCAGCAGTAATGGGGGCTACGAGCAGTACTTC

d_gene: .
abundance: few
j_gene: TRBJ1-1
v_gene: TRBV19
CDR3aa: CASSPIREGGTEAFF
CDR3nt: TGTGCCAGTAGCCCGATTCGGGAGGGAGGCACTGAAGCTTTCTTT

d_gene: .
abundance: .
j_gene: TRBJ2-3
v_gene: TRBV9
CDR3aa: CASSKLTISTDTQYF
CDR3nt: TGTGCCAGCAGCAAACTGACTATCAGCACAGATACGCAGTATTTT

d_gene: .
abundance: .
j_gene: TRBJ2-2
v_gene: TRBV15
CDR3aa: CATSRGPAANTGELFF
CDR3nt: TGTGCCACCAGCAGAGGGCCAGCAGCCAACACCGGGGAGCTGTTTTTT

d_gene: .
abundance: .
j_gene: TRBJ1-1
v_gene: TRBV4-1
CDR3aa: CASSREGHQNTEAFF
CDR3nt: TGCGCCAGCAGCCGCGAGGGACATCAGAACACTGAAGCTTTCTTT

d_gene: TRBD1
abundance: few
j_gene: TRBJ2-7
v_gene: TRBV6-5
CDR3aa: CASRPWTGVAEQYF
CDR3nt: TGTGCCAGCAGACCTTGGACAGGGGTAGCCGAGCAGTACTTC